This T cell receptor (beta chain) was identified in a study of blood T cell repertoires in COVID-19. Methods used by the authors: Quantification of nucleated cells was approximated via reference gene primer amplification. Data came from immunoSEQ multiplex PCR; TCRdb stores just in-frame clones and leaves some out. The V and J calls and clone size were taken over from that table, and D and trimming were inferred from the DNA. The repertoire has nearly 300,000 clones, approximately 90% of them found once; the top ten carry roughly 7%. Trimming took 0 bases from V and 0 from J, leaving 14 bases between them. CDR1 and CDR2 from the germline V gene are PRHDT and FYEKMQ (reference sequence). This CDR3 spans 17 amino acids.

Material for sequencing was peripheral blood. The clonotype comes from a woman aged 25-40 years who had recovered from COVID-19. The chain is built from TRBV13 and TRBJ1-1; D is possibly TRBD1 (6 bases). The DNA of the CDR3 is TGTGCCAGCAGCTTAGGCCAGAGTGGACAGATGAACACTGAAGCTTTCTTT. It is translated as CASSLGQSGQMNTEAFF.